This T cell receptor beta chain was retrieved from a study of cytomegalovirus exposure and HLA in healthy donors (dated by TCRdb to 2016 to 2017). Some background on the complete study: An earlier analysis of several hundred of the donors reported 276 Gb of sequence data and 100 million to 120 million unique TCR beta sequences obtained from about 179 million T cells. Approximately 300 gigabases of sequencing data and around 87 million unique TCR sequences were included in an early release covering several hundred HLA-typed donors. Among the roughly 390 genotyped donors, around 81% belonged to the genetic ancestry cluster associated with self-reported Caucasian donors. The study aimed to test whether cataloging public T cell receptors could reveal signatures of past pathogen exposure. The study profiled the T cell repertoires of more than 500 subjects by immunosequencing and related them to cytomegalovirus serostatus. In addition to the first cohort of 650 to 750 subjects, a separate validation cohort of over 90 different subjects was used. To predict cytomegalovirus infection status, the study combined high-throughput TCR immunosequencing, statistical association of individual TCRs with disease status, and machine learning. To study patterns of TCR occurrence, a later analysis re-analyzed previously published TCR beta repertoires from several hundred donors and added high-resolution HLA genotyping. In the later analysis, no new phenotypic data were used to find candidate immune exposures; instead, reliance was placed on TCR beta sequences and their occurrence across donors. In an earlier analysis of 550 to 700 of the donors, high-throughput TCR beta sequencing was used to judge whether each TCR beta V gene segment behaved as functional or pseudogenic. Donor age, sex, ethnicity and CMV serostatus were compiled together with the repertoire data. A later genetic analysis took genome-wide SNP genotypes for about three fifths of the 666 donors and used that subset as a discovery cohort. Every discovery cohort repertoire had been produced on one sequencing platform. HLA typing included class I and class II loci at four-digit resolution. Typing coverage varied by locus: about 620-640 donors for A, B, C, DRB1 and DQB1; approximately 520 for DQA1; 606 for DPA1; 450 to 480 for DPB1. A handful of DR-DQ haplotypes were treated as single units for association and clustering because of strong linkage in the cohort. Among almost 400 genotyped donors of the cohort, an average of approximately 230,000 unique TCR beta nucleotide sequences were sequenced per donor, roughly 18% of them non-productive. Results and caveats for the whole study, not just this receptor: The presence/absence analyses assumed that sequencing depth was roughly uniform across donors, and that assumption may not be true. In a later analysis, several top co-occurrence clusters were reported to appear linked to parvovirus B19, influenza, CMV and Epstein-Barr virus. In vitro tests confirmed that a few of the cytomegalovirus-associated TCR beta chains recognize cytomegalovirus antigens. Compared with equally common non-associated chains, HLA-associated TCR beta chains in a later analysis were more clonally expanded and had lower generation probabilities. When HLA alleles, especially DR and DQ, strongly co-occurred, attributing TCR associations to individual alleles was difficult. According to the authors, the approach could potentially be generalized to other disease states and immunological phenotypes. A further reported finding was that TCR beta sequences accurately predicted the HLA-A and HLA-B alleles for most subjects in the first cohort. Because counts were too low, around 18 rarely observed V segments, including chromosome 9 orphons, were left out of the earlier analysis of several hundred of the donors. A total of fewer than 200 TCR beta chains were listed by the study as associated with cytomegalovirus. Compared with the roughly 670-donor mean, donors in an Asian-associated ancestry cluster had fewer N-insertions in productive TCRs, according to a later genetic analysis. Because HLA typing was missing for some donors at each locus, association tests included only the typed subset. In a later analysis, most CMV-associated TCR beta chains were found to appear HLA-restricted, with HLA associations seemingly driven largely by CMV exposure. In an earlier analysis of several hundred of the donors, most TCR beta V segments were observed in productive rearrangements about 90% or about 30% of the time, broadly matching IMGT annotations. Immune exposure information for the cohort was limited to CMV serostatus. In a later analysis, 16,951 TCR beta sequences were associated with specific HLA alleles at a false discovery rate of 0.05. The sequencing pipeline was judged likely to have produced a cluster of highly shared sequence variants as a technical artifact. Linkage disequilibrium might explain the correlated functional status among segregating V segments, but an unknown experimental factor could not be ruled out. In a later analysis, TCR association rates were found to vary across HLA loci, with the most associated TCRs seen for DRB1 alleles and the fewest for HLA-C alleles. An association between a missense DCLRE1C variant and V-gene and J-gene trimming of TCR beta chains was found in a later genetic analysis and replicated in an independent cohort. This cohort had only TCR beta chains sequenced, and the lack of alpha or paired-chain data limited which features could be detected. Cytomegalovirus status was reported to be diagnosed by the classifier with high specificity and sensitivity in both the original and validation cohorts. While some public TCRs were present in many individuals, most TCR sequences turned up only very rarely across donors.

The library came from the immunoSEQ multiplex PCR assay. For the multiplex PCR, a mixture combining 60 forward primers for TCR Vbeta segments and 13 reverse primers for TCR Jbeta segments was used. The CDR3 region of rearranged TCR beta genes was amplified from genomic DNA with a multiplex PCR assay. The amplified TCR beta libraries were sequenced on the Illumina HiSeq System as 87-base-pair reads. The authors' analysis ran thus. A later analysis tallied 70 million to 100 million unique TCR beta chains across the roughly 610 repertoires, and about 10 million of those chains were shared by two or more donors. A nearest-neighbor algorithm error-corrected the raw reads and collapsed the reads into unique sequences, merging closely related sequences to remove PCR and sequencing errors. CDR3 sequences were aligned to IMGT reference sequences to assign V, D and J gene segments. For a sequence to be retained, a match of at least six nucleotides was required to both a V gene segment and a J gene segment. A rearrangement counted as productive if the CDR3 had no stop codons and remained in frame with V and J, and every other rearrangement counted as non-productive. Following IMGT convention, CDR3 was defined as the stretch from the second conserved V-encoded cysteine up to the conserved J-encoded phenylalanine. The earlier analysis of 450 to 750 of the donors excluded any sequence lacking an unambiguous match to a single V gene segment. An earlier analysis of around 600 of the donors classified V segments as functional when productive rearrangements were above 56.7% and as segregating when the standard deviation between donors was above 5%. A statistical classification framework was built to diagnose cytomegalovirus status from the catalog of TCR beta chain sequences. V and J gene assignment, in a later analysis, came from comparing TCR nucleotide sequences with IMGT/GENE-DB human TR gene sequences. In a later analysis, CDR3 sequences and most-parsimonious VDJ recombination scenarios were assigned using the TCRdist pipeline. In a later analysis, every TCR beta chain was defined by the combination of its CDR3 amino acid sequence and its V-gene family, and reads without a unique V-gene family were dropped. To address suspected cross-contamination and a sequencing artifact, a later analysis removed 592 highly shared, low-generation-probability nucleotide sequences. For each public chain, a later analysis derived a clonal expansion index from normalized ranks of inferred template counts within each repertoire. A later analysis computed generation probabilities with a VDJ recombination model fitted to out-of-frame rearrangements, and checked the results against IGoR. In a later analysis, TCR-TCR, TCR-HLA and TCR-CMV co-occurrence was scored with hypergeometric tests, and a repertoire-size bias correction was applied to TCR pairs. To estimate false discovery rates, a later analysis permuted the HLA or CMV assignments 20 times. A later analysis grouped co-occurring TCRs with DBSCAN, adding TCRdist sequence similarity when clustering within HLA-allele-positive subsets. Repertoires with fewer than 30,000 or more than 120,000 public chains, plus five repertoires with anomalous nucleotide sharing, were excluded from co-occurrence clustering. TCRdb stores this immuneACCESS table with in-frame sequences only. Part of the clones is absent; in the studies checked, under half of the shortfall reflects unresolved V genes, and no reason is known for the rest. V and J calls and clone size follow that table, whereas D and trimming were derived from the DNA. This sample is represented by around 170,000 clones; roughly 75% of them were singletons. The ten largest clones represent 1% of the sample.

On this clone itself: The antigen this receptor binds is unknown. No qualities accompany the bases; no much larger clone lies one base away.

The cohort was made up of under 800 healthy bone marrow donors. Cohort members were all nominally healthy when sampled, although unrecorded immune exposures were likely present. The donor was CMV seropositive and was included in the group of approximately 310 seropositive cohort members. Each donor provided a peripheral blood sample, and peripheral blood mononuclear cells were used for TCR beta sequencing. Genomic DNA was extracted from the blood cell samples with the Qiagen DNeasy Blood Extraction Kit. Sequencing input: PBMCs. This TCR derives from a woman in her forties or fifties in good health and CMV-seropositive.

The DNA reads as follows: TGTGCCAGCAGCGCCCGGACTAGCGTTGGGGATACGCAGTATTTT. This encodes CASSARTSVGDTQYF. Here the chain combines TRBV7-9 and TRBJ2-3, with TRBD2 identical over 9 junction bases. The CDR3 runs 15 residues from the cysteine to the phenylalanine. The kept DNA is CDR3 alone, 45 bases in frame from the first base. CDR1 SEHNR and CDR2 FQNEAQ are derived from the germline V gene (reference sequence). Trimmed from V: 5 bases; trimmed from J: 6 bases; junction bases lacking a gene match: 9.